This T cell receptor (beta chain) originates from a study of shared clonotypes between healthy human individuals. About this clone: The antigen remains undetermined.

The table came from immunoSEQ multiplex PCR; TCRdb's copy has only in-frame clones and leaves some out. The sample lists about 960,000 clones; about three quarters were seen once. Study-wide points: Relative to clonotypes present in all four donors, those not shared had lower generation probabilities.

The sample taken for sequencing was memory CD4+ T cells sorted from blood. Subset here: CD45RA-negative fraction. The sequence came from a man aged 18 to 30 in good health.

Here the CDR3 DNA reads TGTGCCAGCTCCTGGACAGGGTCTAATGAAAAACTGTTTTTT. Its protein is CASSWTGSNEKLFF. This chain links TRBV18 with TRBJ1-4; 8 bases fit TRBD1. CDR3 length: 14 amino acids. V was pared by 6 bases and J by 3 bases, with 3 bases of the junction left unmatched. Germline CDR1 reads KGHSH; CDR2 reads LQKENI. Combining the CDR3 with reference TRBV18 and TRBJ1-4 gives the whole variable domain NAGVMQNPRHLVRRRGQEARLRCSPMKGHSHVYWYRQLPEEGLKFMVYLQKENIIDESGMPKERFSAEFPKEGPSILRIQQVVRGDSAAYFCASSWTGSNEKLFFGSGTQLSVL.